One sample yielded the 8 T cell receptor beta chains listed below, sequenced in a study of identical twins. MiXCR was run by TCRdb on the 5' RACE reads, yielding one entry per CDR3 protein. The table lists some 500,000 distinct CDR3 sequences, around 9.6% of them singletons. Separately, the same data were catalogued under a study of yellow fever vaccine responses in identical twins.

Input material: PBMCs. The receptors shown here come from a young woman in good health.

This clonotype was detected many times. J is TRBJ1-3 and V is TRBV20-1; D remains unclear. Trimming removed 6 bases from V and 7 bases from J, with 22 bases in between. The CDR3 totals 15 residues. CDR1 is DFQATT and CDR2 is SNEGSKA in the germline V gene (reference sequence). CDR3 nucleotide sequence: TGCAGTGCATCAGACGGACCGGAATCGAGGAACACCATATATTTT. Residues: CSASDGPESRNTIYF.

In this sample, this clonotype turned up many times. The genes are TRBV29-1 and TRBJ2-2; 9 bases are a match to TRBD1. J gave up 4 bases and V 6 bases, and 9 bases lay outside the gene matches. CDR3 length equals 15 residues. Germline-derived CDR1 and CDR2 are SQVTM and ANQGSEA. CDR3 region: CSVGPDRGSTGELFF. CDR3 coding DNA: TGCAGCGTCGGGCCAGACAGGGGGAGCACCGGGGAGCTGTTTTTT.

This clonotype was seen a handful of times. The rearrangement joins TRBV12-3 or TRBV12-4 to TRBJ2-7; tentative D call: TRBD1 (6 bases). The CDR3 sequence is 14 residues long. Trimming removed 1 base at V and 2 bases at J, with 9 bases between. The CDR3 DNA reads as TGTGCCAGCAGTTTAGGACAGGCAGCCTACGAGCAGTACTTC. Amino acid sequence: CASSLGQAAYEQYF.

The chain joins TRBV7-9 to TRBJ2-5; maybe TRBD1 (6 bases). The CDR3 extends over 15 amino acids. Germline assignment: CDR1 SEHNR and CDR2 FQNEAQ (reference sequence). V lost 1 base, J lost 5 bases, and 14 bases lay in between. As DNA, the CDR3 is TGTGCCAGCAGCTTAGGTACAGGGCTGAGGGAGACCCAGTACTTC. Its protein product is CASSLGTGLRETQYF.

This clonotype occurred a few times. The rearrangement links TRBV27 to TRBJ1-3; tentative D call: TRBD1 (5 bases). V was cut by 5 bases and J by 6 bases, with 17 bases left in between. In germline, CDR1 is MNHEY, CDR2 SMNVEV (reference sequence). The CDR3 runs 15 residues. Here the CDR3 reads CASSPRTGTTNTIYF. CDR3 bases: TGTGCCAGCAGTCCCCGGACCGGGACGACAAACACCATATATTTT.

This clonotype was detected only a few times. V gene TRBV18 combines with J gene TRBJ2-7; no firm D call. This CDR3 has 13 residues. The germline CDR1 and CDR2 sequences are KGHSH and LQKENI. V gave up 6 bases and J gave up 3 bases, with 12 bases separating them. CDR3 in amino acids: CASSHGESYEQYF. Written as DNA, the CDR3 is TGTGCCAGCTCCCATGGAGAGAGCTACGAGCAGTACTTC.

The chain carries TRBV2 and TRBJ1-1; tentative D call: TRBD1 (5 bases). CDR3 size: 15 residues. The germline V gene has CDR1 SNHLY and CDR2 FYNNEI. Trimming left V 6 bases short and J 3 bases short, with 17 bases between. The chain's CDR3 is CASRIDGATYTEAFF. CDR3 DNA: TGTGCCAGCAGGATAGATGGGGCGACGTACACTGAAGCTTTCTTT.

This clonotype was counted between two and nine times. V is TRBV5-5 and J is TRBJ2-3, with TRBD2 matching over 11 bases. From germline, CDR1 is SGHKS and CDR2 YYEKEE (reference sequence). The CDR3 has 16 residues. The ends lost 4 bases at V and 0 bases at J; junction bases unmatched: 4. CDR3 in amino acids: CASSRGTSGSTDTQYF. Written as DNA, the CDR3 is TGTGCCAGCAGCCGAGGGACTAGCGGTAGCACAGATACGCAGTATTTT.